The 12 T cell receptor beta chains in this list originate from one sample, sequenced in a study of cytomegalovirus exposure and HLA in healthy donors (dated by TCRdb to 2015 to 2018). The library was built by means of the immunoSEQ multiplex PCR assay. The multiplex PCR relied on a mix of 60 forward primers for TCR Vbeta segments and 13 reverse primers for TCR Jbeta segments. Sourced from immuneACCESS, this table was stored by TCRdb with only in-frame sequences that have V and J called. A share of the clones is absent; for the studies checked, an unresolved V gene accounts for under half, and the remainder has no known explanation. In this sample the table shows around 68,000 clones, about 73% of which occur a single time. The ten biggest clones cover roughly 9.8% of the sample. The specimen sequenced was PBMCs. The receptors originated from a woman aged 25 to 39 in good health and CMV-seronegative.

This clone has only a few counts. The chain has TRBV7-9 and TRBJ1-5; unclear D gene. Per the germline V gene, CDR1 is SEHNR and CDR2 is FQNEAQ (reference sequence). The V gene lost 1 base and the J gene lost 6 bases, with 7 bases spanning the gap. This CDR3 has 13 amino acids. In nucleotides, the CDR3 is TGTGCCAGCAGCTTAGGGTCGGGTCAGCCCCAGCATTTT. Amino acid sequence: CASSLGSGQPQHF.

There are a few counts of this clone. This sequence joins TRBV6-5 and TRBJ1-4; D may be TRBD1 (5 bases). Germline-derived CDR1 and CDR2 are MNHEY and SVGAGI. The germline V and J ends were trimmed by 5 bases and 6 bases, with 13 bases remaining between them. The CDR3 has 14 residues. The CDR3 spells CASSGGGKHEKLFF. The DNA for the CDR3 is TGTGCCAGCAGTGGTGGGGGGAAGCATGAAAAACTGTTTTTT.

The V gene is TRBV19, the J gene TRBJ2-7; weak D call: TRBD2 (6 bases). The CDR3 totals 12 residues. The V end was cut by 6 bases, the J end by 0 bases, with 6 bases between. Germline V gene data show CDR1 as LNHDA and CDR2 as SQIVND (reference sequence). The CDR3, as DNA: TGTGCCAGTAGCGGGGGCTCCTACGAGCAGTACTTC. This translates into CASSGGSYEQYF.

A word on this clone: Other DNA variants within this sample encode the same CDR3. The chain employs TRBV5-6 and TRBJ2-3; a weak D match, TRBD1 (5 bases). This CDR3 contains 14 residues. The V end lost 4 bases, the J end lost 2 bases, and 11 bases lay between the germline ends. The germline CDR1 and CDR2 sequences are SGHDT and YYEEEE. CDR3 protein: CASSLGAHTDTQYF. CDR3 nucleotides: TGTGCCAGCAGCCTAGGGGCGCACACAGATACGCAGTATTTT.

V gene TRBV19 combines with J gene TRBJ1-1; 9 bases match TRBD1. Germline CDR1 and CDR2: LNHDA and SQIVND (reference sequence). This CDR3 is built from 13 residues. Losses at the gene ends were 8 bases for V and 4 bases for J; bases not matched to a gene: 5. CDR3 in DNA: TGTGCCAGTTATCGGACAGGGGCCACTGAAGCTTTCTTT. Translated, it gives CASYRTGATEAFF.

The gene calls are TRBV6-5 and TRBJ1-6; 7 bases line up with TRBD1. V shed 4 bases and J 4 bases; nucleotides not matched to a gene: 4. This CDR3 has 15 residues. Germline V lookup: CDR1 MNHEY, CDR2 SVGAGI. The DNA for the CDR3 is TGTGCCAGCAGTTCGAGACAGGGTTATAATTCACCCCTCCACTTT. Amino acids: CASSSRQGYNSPLHF.

The chain is built from TRBV30 and TRBJ1-1; no definite D call. The germline V gene has CDR1 GTSNPN and CDR2 SVGIG (reference sequence). The CDR3 totals 14 residues. The V gene lost 4 bases and the J gene lost 0 bases, with 12 bases spanning the gap. CDR3 DNA sequence: TGTGCCTGGACGCGAATTCTCATGAACACTGAAGCTTTCTTT. It specifies CAWTRILMNTEAFF.

The V gene is TRBV5-6, the J gene TRBJ2-5; 11 bases align to TRBD2. The CDR3 is made up of 15 amino acids. After removal of 4 bases from V and 6 bases from J, the junction contained 8 bases not matched to a gene. The V gene's germline CDR1 is SGHDT and CDR2 YYEEEE. CDR3 region: CASSNSGGAGKTQYF. CDR3 nucleotides: TGTGCCAGCAGCAATAGCGGGGGGGCCGGGAAGACCCAGTACTTC. Drawing the rest from reference TRBV5-6 and TRBJ2-5, the complete variable domain is DAGVTQSPTHLIKTRGQQVTLRCSPKSGHDTVSWYQQALGQGPQFIFQYYEEEERQRGNFPDRFSGHQFPNYSSELNVNALLLGDSALYLCASSNSGGAGKTQYFGPGTRLLVL.

A single count supports this clone. In DNA, the CDR3 is TGTGCCAGCAGAGCCGGGACTAGCGTCACAGATACGCAGTATTTT. This encodes CASRAGTSVTDTQYF. The chain employs TRBV27 and TRBJ2-3; 10 bases agree with TRBD2. V trimming: 6 bases; J trimming: 2 bases; junction bases outside the gene matches: 5. Germline CDR1 reads MNHEY; CDR2 reads SMNVEV (reference sequence). The CDR3 contains 15 residues.

This chain joins TRBV7-9 and TRBJ1-2; D is uncertain. The V and J ends lost 1 base and 13 bases respectively, with 16 bases between them. Germline V gene data show CDR1 as SEHNR and CDR2 as FQNEAQ (reference sequence). This CDR3 is 13 amino acids long. The CDR3 here is CASSLGGQAGCTF. In DNA, the CDR3 is TGTGCCAGCAGCTTAGGCGGGCAGGCTGGATGCACCTTC.

The chain couples TRBV5-4 to TRBJ1-2; weak D call: TRBD1 (5 bases). Deletions cut 0 bases from V and 6 bases from J, with 12 bases between. CDR3 size: 14 residues. Per germline, CDR1 SGHNT and CDR2 YYREEE (reference sequence). The CDR3 DNA reads as TGTGCCAGCAGCTTGGTTGGAGGGGAAAATGGCTACACCTTC. This sequence encodes CASSLVGGENGYTF.

The chain joins TRBV28 to TRBJ1-5, with TRBD1 identical over 8 bases. The CDR3 is 15 residues long. CDR1 and CDR2 (germline): MDHEN, SYDVKM. V lost 5 bases to trimming and J lost 0 bases; unmatched junction nucleotides: 3. The CDR3 DNA follows: TGTGCCAGCAGTAAGGACAGGGCTAGCAATCAGCCCCAGCATTTT. This codes for CASSKDRASNQPQHF. The full variable domain, in which reference TRBV28 and TRBJ1-5 provide the parts outside the CDR3, is DVKVTQSSRYLVKRTGEKVFLECVQDMDHENMFWYRQDPGLGLRLIYFSYDVKMKEKGDIPEGYSVSREKKERFSLILESASTNQTSMYLCASSKDRASNQPQHFGDGTRLSIL.